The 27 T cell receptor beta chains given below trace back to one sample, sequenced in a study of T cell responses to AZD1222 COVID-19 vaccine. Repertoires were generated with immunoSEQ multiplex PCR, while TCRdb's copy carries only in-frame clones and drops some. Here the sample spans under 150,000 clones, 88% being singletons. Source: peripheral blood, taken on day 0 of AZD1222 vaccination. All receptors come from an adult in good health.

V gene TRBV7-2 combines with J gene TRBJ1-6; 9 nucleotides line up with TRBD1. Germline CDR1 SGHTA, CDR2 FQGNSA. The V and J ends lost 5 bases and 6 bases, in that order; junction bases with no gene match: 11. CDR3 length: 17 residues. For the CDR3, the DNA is TGTGCCAGCAGCCAACGGGGACAGGGCGGAATTAATTCACCCCTCCACTTT. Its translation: CASSQRGQGGINSPLHF.

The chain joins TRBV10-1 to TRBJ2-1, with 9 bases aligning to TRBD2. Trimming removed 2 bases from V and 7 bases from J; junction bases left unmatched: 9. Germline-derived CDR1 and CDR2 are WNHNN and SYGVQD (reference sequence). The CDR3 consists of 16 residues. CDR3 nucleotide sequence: TGCGCCAGCAGTGAGACATGGACTAGCGACCAAAATGAGCAGTTCTTC. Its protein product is CASSETWTSDQNEQFF.

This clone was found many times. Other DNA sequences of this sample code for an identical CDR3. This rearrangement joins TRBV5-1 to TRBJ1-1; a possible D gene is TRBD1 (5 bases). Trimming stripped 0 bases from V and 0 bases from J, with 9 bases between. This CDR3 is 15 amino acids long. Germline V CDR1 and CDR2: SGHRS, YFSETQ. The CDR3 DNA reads TGCGCCAGCAGCTTGGCTGGGACTCTGAACACTGAAGCTTTCTTT. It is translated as CASSLAGTLNTEAFF.

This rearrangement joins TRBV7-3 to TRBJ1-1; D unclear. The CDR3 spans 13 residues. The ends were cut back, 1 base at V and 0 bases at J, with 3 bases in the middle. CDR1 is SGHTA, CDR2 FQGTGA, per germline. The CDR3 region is CASSLKVNTEAFF. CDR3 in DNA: TGTGCCAGCAGCTTAAAAGTGAACACTGAAGCTTTCTTT.

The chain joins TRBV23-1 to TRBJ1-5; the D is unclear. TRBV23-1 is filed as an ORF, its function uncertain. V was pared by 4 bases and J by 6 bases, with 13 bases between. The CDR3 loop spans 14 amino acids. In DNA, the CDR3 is TGCGCCAGCAGTCCTGGAGAGGAGAGTCAGCCCCAGCATTTT. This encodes CASSPGEESQPQHF.

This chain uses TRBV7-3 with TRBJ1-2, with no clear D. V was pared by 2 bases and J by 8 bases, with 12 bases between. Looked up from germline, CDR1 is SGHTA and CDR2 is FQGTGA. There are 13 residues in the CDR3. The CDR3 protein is CASSLQRAAGYTF. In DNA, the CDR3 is TGTGCCAGCAGCTTACAGAGGGCGGCCGGCTACACCTTC.

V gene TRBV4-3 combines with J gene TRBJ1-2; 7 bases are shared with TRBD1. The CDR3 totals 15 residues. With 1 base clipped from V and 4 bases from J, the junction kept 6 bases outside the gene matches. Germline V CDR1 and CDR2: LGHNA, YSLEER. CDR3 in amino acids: CASSQGTGLIYGYTF. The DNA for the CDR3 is TGCGCCAGCAGCCAAGGGACAGGTCTGATCTATGGCTACACCTTC.

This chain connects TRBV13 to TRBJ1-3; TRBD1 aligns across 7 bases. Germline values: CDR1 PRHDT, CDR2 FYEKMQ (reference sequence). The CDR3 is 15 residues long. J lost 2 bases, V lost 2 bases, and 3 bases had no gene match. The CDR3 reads CASSLRTGTGNTIYF. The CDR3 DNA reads TGTGCCAGCAGCTTAAGGACAGGTACTGGAAACACCATATATTTT.

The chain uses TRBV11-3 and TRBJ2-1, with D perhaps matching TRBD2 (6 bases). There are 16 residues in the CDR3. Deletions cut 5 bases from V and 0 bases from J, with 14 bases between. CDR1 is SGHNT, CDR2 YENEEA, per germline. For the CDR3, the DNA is TGTGCCAGCAGCCCGGCCGGGACTCTCTCCTACAATGAGCAGTTCTTC. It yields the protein CASSPAGTLSYNEQFF.

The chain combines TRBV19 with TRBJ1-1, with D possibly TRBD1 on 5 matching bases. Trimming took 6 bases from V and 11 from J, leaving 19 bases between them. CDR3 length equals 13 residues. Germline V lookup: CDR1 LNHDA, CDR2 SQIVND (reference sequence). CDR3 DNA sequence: TGTGCCAGTAGACCAATCCCGGGACGGGGGGCTTTCTTT. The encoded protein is CASRPIPGRGAFF.

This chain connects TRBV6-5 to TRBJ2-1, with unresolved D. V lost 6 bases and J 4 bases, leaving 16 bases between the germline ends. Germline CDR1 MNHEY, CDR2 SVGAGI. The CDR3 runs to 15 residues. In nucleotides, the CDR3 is TGTGCCAGCAGCGGAACAGAGACCCTATACAATGAGCAGTTCTTC. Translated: CASSGTETLYNEQFF.

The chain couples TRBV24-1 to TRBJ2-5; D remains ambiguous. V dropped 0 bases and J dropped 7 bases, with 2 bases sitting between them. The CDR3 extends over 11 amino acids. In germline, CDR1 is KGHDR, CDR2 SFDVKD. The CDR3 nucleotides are TGTGCCACCAGTGATTTGGGGACCCAGTACTTC. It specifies CATSDLGTQYF.

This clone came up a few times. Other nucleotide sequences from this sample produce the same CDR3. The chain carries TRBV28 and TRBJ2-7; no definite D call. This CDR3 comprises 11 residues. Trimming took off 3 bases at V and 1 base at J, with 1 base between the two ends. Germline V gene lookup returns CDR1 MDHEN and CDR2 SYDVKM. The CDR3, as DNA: TGTGCCAGCAGTTTTTCCTACGAGCAGTACTTC. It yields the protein CASSFSYEQYF. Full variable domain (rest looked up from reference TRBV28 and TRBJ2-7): DVKVTQSSRYLVKRTGEKVFLECVQDMDHENMFWYRQDPGLGLRLIYFSYDVKMKEKGDIPEGYSVSREKKERFSLILESASTNQTSMYLCASSFSYEQYFGPGTRLTVT.

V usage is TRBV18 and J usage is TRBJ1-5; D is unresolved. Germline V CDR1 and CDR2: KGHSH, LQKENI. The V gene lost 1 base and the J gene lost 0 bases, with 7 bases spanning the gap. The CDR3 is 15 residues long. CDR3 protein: CASSPQGDSNQPQHF. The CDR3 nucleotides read TGTGCCAGCTCACCACAGGGAGATAGCAATCAGCCCCAGCATTTT.

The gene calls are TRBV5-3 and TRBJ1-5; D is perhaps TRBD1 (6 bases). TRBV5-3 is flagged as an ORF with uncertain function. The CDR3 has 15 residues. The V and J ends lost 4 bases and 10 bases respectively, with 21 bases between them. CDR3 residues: CARSTTQGYYSPQHF. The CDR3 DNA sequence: TGTGCCAGAAGCACAACACAGGGATACTATAGCCCCCAGCATTTT.

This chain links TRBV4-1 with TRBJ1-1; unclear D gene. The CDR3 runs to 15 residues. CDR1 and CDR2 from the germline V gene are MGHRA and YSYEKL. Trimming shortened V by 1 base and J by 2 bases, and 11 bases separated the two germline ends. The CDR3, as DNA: TGCGCCAGCAGCCAAGCTTTAAACACCAACACTGAAGCTTTCTTT. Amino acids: CASSQALNTNTEAFF.

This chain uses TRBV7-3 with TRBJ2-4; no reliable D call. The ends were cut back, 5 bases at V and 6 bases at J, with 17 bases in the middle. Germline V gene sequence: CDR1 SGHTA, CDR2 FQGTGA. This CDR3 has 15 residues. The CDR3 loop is CASSPSIGSGNIQYF. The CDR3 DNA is TGTGCCAGCAGCCCCTCGATCGGCTCGGGAAACATTCAGTACTTC.

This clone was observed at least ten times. The CDR3 region has the DNA TGTGCCAGCAGTCCGACAGGGAACTATGGCTACACCTTC. This encodes CASSPTGNYGYTF. The chain carries TRBV2 and TRBJ1-2; 7 bases agree with TRBD1. Germline values: CDR1 SNHLY, CDR2 FYNNEI. The CDR3 extends over 13 amino acids. With V trimmed by 5 bases and J by 2 bases, 2 bases remained unmatched.

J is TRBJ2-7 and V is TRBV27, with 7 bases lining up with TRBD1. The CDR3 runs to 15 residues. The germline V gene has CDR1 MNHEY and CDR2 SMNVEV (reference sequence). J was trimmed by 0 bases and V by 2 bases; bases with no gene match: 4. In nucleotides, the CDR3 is TGTGCCAGCAGTTTACAGACAGGGAACTCCTACGAGCAGTACTTC. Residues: CASSLQTGNSYEQYF.

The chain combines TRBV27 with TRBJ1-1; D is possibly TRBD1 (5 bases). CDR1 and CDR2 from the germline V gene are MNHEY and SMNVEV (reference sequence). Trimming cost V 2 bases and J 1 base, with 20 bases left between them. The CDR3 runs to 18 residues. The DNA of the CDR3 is TGTGCCAGCAGTTTAGGGAAGCGATCCGGGACTTGGAACACTGAAGCTTTCTTT. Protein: CASSLGKRSGTWNTEAFF.

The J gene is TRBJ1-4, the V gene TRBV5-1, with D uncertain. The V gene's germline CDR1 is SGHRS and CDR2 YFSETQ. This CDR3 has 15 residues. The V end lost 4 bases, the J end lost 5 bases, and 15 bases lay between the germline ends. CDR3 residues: CASSLGGANNEKLFF. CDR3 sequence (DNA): TGCGCCAGCAGCCTGGGCGGTGCAAACAATGAAAAACTGTTTTTT.

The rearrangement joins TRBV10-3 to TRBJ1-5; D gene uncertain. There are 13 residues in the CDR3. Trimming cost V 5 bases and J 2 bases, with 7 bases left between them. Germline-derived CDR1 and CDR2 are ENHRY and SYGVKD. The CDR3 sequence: CAISKEGNQPQHF. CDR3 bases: TGTGCCATCAGTAAGGAAGGCAATCAGCCCCAGCATTTT.

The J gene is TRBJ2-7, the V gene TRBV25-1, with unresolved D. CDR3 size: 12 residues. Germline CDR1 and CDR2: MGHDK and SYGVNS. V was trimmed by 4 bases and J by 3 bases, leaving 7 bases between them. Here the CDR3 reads CASSASIYEQYF. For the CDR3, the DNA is TGTGCCAGCAGTGCCTCAATCTACGAGCAGTACTTC.

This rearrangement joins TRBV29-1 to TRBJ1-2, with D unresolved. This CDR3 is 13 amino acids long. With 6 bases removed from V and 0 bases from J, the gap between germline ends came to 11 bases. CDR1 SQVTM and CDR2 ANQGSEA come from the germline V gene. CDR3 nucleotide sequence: TGCAGCGTCCGCGGGATGTCTAACTATGGCTACACCTTC. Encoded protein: CSVRGMSNYGYTF.

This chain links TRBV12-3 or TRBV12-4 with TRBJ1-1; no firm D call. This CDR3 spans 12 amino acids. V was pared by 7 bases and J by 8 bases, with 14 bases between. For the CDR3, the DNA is TGTGCCAGCAACACAGTAAGACAAGAAGCTTTCTTT. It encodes CASNTVRQEAFF.

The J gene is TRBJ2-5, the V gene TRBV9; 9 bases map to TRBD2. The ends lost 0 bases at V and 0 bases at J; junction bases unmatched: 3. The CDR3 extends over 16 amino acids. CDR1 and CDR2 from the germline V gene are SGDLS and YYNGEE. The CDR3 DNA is TGTGCCAGCAGCGTAGTAAGCGGGGGGTACCAAGAGACCCAGTACTTC. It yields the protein CASSVVSGGYQETQYF.

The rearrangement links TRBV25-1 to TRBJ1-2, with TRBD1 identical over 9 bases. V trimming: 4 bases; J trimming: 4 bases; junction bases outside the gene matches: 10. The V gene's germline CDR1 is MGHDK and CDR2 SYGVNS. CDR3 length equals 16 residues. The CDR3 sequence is CASSAAGTGLCYGYTF. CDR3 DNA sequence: TGTGCCAGCAGTGCCGCCGGGACAGGGTTGTGCTATGGCTACACCTTC.